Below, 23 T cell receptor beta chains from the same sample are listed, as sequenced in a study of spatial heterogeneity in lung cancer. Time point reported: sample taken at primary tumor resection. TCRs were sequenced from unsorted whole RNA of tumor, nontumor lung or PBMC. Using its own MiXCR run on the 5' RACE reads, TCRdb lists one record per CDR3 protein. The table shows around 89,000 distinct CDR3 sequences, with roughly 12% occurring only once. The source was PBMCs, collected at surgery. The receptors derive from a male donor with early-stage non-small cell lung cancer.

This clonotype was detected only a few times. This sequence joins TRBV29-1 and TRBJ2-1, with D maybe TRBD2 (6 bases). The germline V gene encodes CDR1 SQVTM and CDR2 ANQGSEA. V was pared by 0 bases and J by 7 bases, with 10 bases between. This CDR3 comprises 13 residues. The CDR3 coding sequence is TGCAGCGTTGAAGAATCCCGGGGGAATGAGCAGTTCTTC. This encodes CSVEESRGNEQFF.

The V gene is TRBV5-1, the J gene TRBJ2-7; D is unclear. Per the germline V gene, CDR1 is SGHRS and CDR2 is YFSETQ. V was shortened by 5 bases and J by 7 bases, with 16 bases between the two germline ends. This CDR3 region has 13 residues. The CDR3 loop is CASRAALPTEQYF. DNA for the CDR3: TGCGCCAGCAGGGCAGCCCTCCCTACGGAGCAGTACTTC.

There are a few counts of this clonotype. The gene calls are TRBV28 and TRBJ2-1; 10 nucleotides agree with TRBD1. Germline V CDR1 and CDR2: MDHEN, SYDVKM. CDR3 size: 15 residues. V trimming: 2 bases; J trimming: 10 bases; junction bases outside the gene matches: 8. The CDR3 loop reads CASSLARDRGDEQFF. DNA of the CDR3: TGTGCCAGCAGTTTAGCCCGGGACAGGGGTGACGAGCAGTTCTTC.

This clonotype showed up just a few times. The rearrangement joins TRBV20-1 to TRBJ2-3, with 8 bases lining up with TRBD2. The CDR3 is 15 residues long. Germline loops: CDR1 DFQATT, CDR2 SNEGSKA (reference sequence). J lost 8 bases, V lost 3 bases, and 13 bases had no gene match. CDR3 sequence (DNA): TGCAGTGCTAGGAGGAGACGGGAGGGGGGGCGTACGCAGTATTTT. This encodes CSARRRREGGRTQYF.

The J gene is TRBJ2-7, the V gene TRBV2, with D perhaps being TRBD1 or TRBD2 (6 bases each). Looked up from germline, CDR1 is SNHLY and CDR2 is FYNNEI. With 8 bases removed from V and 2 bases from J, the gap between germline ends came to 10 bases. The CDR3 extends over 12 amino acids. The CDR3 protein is CASGRGAYEQYF. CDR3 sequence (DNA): TGTGCCAGCGGTAGGGGGGCCTACGAGCAGTACTTC.

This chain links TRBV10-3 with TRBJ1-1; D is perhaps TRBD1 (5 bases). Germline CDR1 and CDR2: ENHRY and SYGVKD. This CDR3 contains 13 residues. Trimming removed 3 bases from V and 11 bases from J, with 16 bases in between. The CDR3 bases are TGTGCCATCAGTGAATGGGACGGGATCAGGGCTTTCTTT. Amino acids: CAISEWDGIRAFF.

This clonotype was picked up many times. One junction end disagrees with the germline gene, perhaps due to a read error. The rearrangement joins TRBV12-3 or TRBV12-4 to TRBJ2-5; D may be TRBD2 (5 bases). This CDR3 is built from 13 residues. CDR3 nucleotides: TGTGCCAGCAGTCCCGGGATACAAGAGATCCAGTACTTC. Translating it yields CASSPGIQEIQYF.

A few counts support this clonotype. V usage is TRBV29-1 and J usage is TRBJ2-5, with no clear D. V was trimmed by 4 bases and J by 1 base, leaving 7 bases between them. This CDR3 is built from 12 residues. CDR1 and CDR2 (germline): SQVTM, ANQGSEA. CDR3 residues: CSVVRGQETQYF. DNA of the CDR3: TGCAGCGTTGTCCGCGGCCAAGAGACCCAGTACTTC.

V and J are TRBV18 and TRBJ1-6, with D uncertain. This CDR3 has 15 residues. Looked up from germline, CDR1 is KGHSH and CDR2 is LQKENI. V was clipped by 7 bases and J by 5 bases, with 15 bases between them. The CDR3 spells CASCQDRGDNSPLHF. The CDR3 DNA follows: TGTGCCAGCTGTCAGGACCGGGGTGATAATTCACCCCTCCACTTT.

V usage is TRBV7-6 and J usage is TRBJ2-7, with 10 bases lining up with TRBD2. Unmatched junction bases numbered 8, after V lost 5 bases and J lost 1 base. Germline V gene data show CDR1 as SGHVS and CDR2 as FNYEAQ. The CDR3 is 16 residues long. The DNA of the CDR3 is TGTGCCAGCAGCCCGTCCAGGACTAGCGGTTCCTACGAGCAGTACTTC. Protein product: CASSPSRTSGSYEQYF. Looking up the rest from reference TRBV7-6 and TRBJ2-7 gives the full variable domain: GAGVSQSPRYKVTKRGQDVALRCDPISGHVSLYWYRQALGQGPEFLTYFNYEAQQDKSGLPNDRFSAERPEGSISTLTIQRTEQRDSAMYRCASSPSRTSGSYEQYFGPGTRLTVT.

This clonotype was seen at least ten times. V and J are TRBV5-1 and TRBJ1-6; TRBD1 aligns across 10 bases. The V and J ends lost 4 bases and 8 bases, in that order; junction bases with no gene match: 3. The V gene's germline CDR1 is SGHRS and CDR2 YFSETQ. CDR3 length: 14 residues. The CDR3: CASSGGQGYSPLHF. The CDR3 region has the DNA TGCGCCAGCAGCGGGGGACAGGGGTATTCACCCCTCCACTTT.

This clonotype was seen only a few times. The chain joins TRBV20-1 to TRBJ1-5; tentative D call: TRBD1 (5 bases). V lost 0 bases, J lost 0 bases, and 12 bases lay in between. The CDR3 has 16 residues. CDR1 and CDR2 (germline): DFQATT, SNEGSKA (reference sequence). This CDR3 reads CSARDPRDFSNQPQHF. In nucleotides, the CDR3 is TGCAGTGCTAGAGATCCCCGGGACTTTAGCAATCAGCCCCAGCATTTT.

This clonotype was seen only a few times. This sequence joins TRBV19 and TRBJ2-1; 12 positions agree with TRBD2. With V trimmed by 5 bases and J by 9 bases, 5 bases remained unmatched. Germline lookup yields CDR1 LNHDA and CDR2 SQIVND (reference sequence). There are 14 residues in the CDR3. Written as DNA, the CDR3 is TGTGCCAGTAGTGTGACTAGCGGGAGATCTGAGCAGTTCTTC. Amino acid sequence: CASSVTSGRSEQFF. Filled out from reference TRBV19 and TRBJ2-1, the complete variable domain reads DGGITQSPKYLFRKEGQNVTLSCEQNLNHDAMYWYRQDPGQGLRLIYYSQIVNDFQKGDIAEGYSVSREKKESFPLTVTSAQKNPTAFYLCASSVTSGRSEQFFGPGTRLTVL.

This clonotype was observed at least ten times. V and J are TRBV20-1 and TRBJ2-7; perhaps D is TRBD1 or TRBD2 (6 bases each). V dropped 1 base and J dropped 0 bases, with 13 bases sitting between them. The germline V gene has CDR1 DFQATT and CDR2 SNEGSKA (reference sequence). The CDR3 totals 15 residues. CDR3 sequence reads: CSARGAGGPSYEQYF. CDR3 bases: TGCAGTGCTAGAGGGGCCGGGGGCCCCTCCTACGAGCAGTACTTC.

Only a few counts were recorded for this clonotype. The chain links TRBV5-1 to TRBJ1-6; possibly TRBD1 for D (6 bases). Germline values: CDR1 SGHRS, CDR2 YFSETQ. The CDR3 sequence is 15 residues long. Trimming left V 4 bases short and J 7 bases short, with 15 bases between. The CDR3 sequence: CASSPGDRENSPLHF. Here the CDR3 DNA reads TGCGCCAGCAGCCCAGGGGACCGTGAAAATTCACCCCTCCACTTT.

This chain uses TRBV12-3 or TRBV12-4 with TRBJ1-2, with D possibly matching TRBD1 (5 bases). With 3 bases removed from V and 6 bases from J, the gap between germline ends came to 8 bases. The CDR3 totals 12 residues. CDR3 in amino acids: CASSFQGDGYTF. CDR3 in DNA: TGTGCCAGCAGTTTCCAGGGCGATGGCTACACCTTC.

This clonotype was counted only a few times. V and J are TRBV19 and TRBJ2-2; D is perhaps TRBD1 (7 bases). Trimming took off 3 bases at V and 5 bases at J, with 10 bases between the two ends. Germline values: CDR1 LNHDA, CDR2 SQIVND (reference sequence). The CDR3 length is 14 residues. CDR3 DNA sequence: TGTGCCAGTAGTATGCGGGGACAGACCGGGGAGCTGTTTTTT. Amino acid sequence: CASSMRGQTGELFF.

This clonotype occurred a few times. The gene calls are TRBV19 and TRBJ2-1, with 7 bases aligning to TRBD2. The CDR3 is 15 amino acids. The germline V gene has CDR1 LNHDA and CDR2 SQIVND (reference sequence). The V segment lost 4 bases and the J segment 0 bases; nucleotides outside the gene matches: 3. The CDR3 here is CASSTTSFSYNEQFF. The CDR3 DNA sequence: TGTGCCAGTAGTACGACTAGCTTCTCCTACAATGAGCAGTTCTTC.

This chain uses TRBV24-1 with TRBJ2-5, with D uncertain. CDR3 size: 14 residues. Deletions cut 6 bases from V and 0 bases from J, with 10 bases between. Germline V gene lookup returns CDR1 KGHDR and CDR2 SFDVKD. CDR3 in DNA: TGTGCCACCAGTCCTGCGGCTAACCAAGAGACCCAGTACTTC. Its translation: CATSPAANQETQYF.

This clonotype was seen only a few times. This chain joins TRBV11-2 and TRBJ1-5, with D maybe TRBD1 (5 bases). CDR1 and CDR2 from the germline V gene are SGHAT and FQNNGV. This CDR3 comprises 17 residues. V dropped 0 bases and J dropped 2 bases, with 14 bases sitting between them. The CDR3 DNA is TGTGCCAGCAGCTTAGATCAGGCGAGGGGAGGCAATCAGCCCCAGCATTTT. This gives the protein CASSLDQARGGNQPQHF.

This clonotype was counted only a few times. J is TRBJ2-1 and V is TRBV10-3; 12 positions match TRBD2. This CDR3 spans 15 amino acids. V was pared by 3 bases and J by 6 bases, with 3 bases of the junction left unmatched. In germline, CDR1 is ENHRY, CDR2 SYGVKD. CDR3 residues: CAISDTSGRPNEQFF. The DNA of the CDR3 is TGTGCCATCAGTGACACTAGCGGGAGGCCCAATGAGCAGTTCTTC.

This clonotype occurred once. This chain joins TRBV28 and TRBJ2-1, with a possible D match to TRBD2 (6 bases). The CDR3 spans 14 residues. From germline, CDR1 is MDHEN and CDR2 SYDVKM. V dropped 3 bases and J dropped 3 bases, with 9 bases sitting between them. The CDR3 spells CASSFRRDYNEQFF. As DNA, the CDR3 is TGTGCCAGCAGTTTTAGGCGGGACTACAATGAGCAGTTCTTC.

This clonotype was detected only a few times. The DNA of the CDR3 is TGTGCCAGCAGTGGGACTAGCGGGCGCTCCTACGAGCAGTACTTC. Residues: CASSGTSGRSYEQYF. The J gene is TRBJ2-7, the V gene TRBV27; TRBD2 aligns across 12 bases. J was trimmed by 0 bases and V by 5 bases; bases with no gene match: 2. Germline V CDR1 and CDR2: MNHEY, SMNVEV (reference sequence). The CDR3 length is 15 residues.